The 18 T cell receptor beta chains reported below all come from one sample, sequenced in a study of regulatory T cells in long-lasting Graves disease. Time point of the sample: newly diagnosed GD, antithyroid drugs for less than 3 months. The TCR library was prepared using RNA isolated from PBMCs. In building TCR beta libraries, iRepertoire HTBI primers were used together with Arm-PCR of CDR3 regions. TCRdb recomputed calls from the multiplex PCR reads with MiXCR, one row per CDR3 protein. Of about 610,000 distinct CDR3 sequences listed, around 16% are singletons. The same sample was also studied in work on T cells in Graves' hyperthyroidism and ophthalmopathy.

The sample consisted of peripheral blood mononuclear cells (PBMCs), taken at new diagnosis, from a patient treated with antithyroid drugs. Receptors were obtained from a man aged 18-30 years with Graves disease.

The chain combines TRBV6-2 or TRBV6-3 with TRBJ2-7, with 10 bases matching TRBD1. With 6 bases clipped from V and 7 bases from J, the junction kept 6 bases outside the gene matches. This CDR3 is 13 amino acids long. Germline V gives CDR1 MNHEY, CDR2 SVGEGT. This chain's CDR3 is CASRTGTGAEQYF. The CDR3 bases are TGTGCCAGCAGAACCGGGACAGGGGCGGAGCAGTACTTC.

The table lists this clonotype with a few counts. J is TRBJ2-5 and V is TRBV3-1, with D possibly being TRBD2 (6 bases). V shed 0 bases and J shed 5 bases, with 16 bases lying between them. Germline-derived CDR1 and CDR2 are LGHDT and YNNKEL (reference sequence). This CDR3 has 16 amino acids. The DNA for the CDR3 is TGTGCCAGCAGCCAAGATCTGGGGGGTTTCCAGGAGACCCAGTACTTC. Its protein is CASSQDLGGFQETQYF.

This clonotype was seen ten or more times. The chain carries TRBV3-1 and TRBJ2-3; D uncertain. Per the germline V gene, CDR1 is LGHDT and CDR2 is YNNKEL (reference sequence). CDR3 length equals 16 residues. Deletions cut 1 base from V and 1 base from J, with 12 bases between. DNA of the CDR3: TGTGCCAGCAGCCAAGGACGGAAAGGGCGCACAGATACGCAGTATTTT. Encoded protein: CASSQGRKGRTDTQYF.

The chain has TRBV10-3 and TRBJ1-1; 12 bases are shared with TRBD1. The CDR3 is 14 amino acids. With V trimmed by 10 bases and J by 5 bases, 8 bases remained unmatched. Per germline, CDR1 ENHRY and CDR2 SYGVKD. The CDR3 region has the DNA TGTGCCACTAAGGGACAGGGGGCGCGAACTGAAGCTTTCTTT. It translates to CATKGQGARTEAFF.

There are a few counts of this clonotype. The chain recombines TRBV7-8 with TRBJ2-7; TRBD1 is a possible D gene (5 bases). This CDR3 has 14 amino acids. Trimming shortened V by 1 base and J by 5 bases, and 12 bases separated the two germline ends. Germline V CDR1 and CDR2: SGHVS, FQNEAQ. As DNA, the CDR3 is TGTGCCAGCAGCTTAGTAAGGGGCAATCACGAGCAGTACTTC. This gives the protein CASSLVRGNHEQYF.

V gene TRBV4-1 combines with J gene TRBJ1-2, with 8 bases matching TRBD1. Germline-derived CDR1 and CDR2 are MGHRA and YSYEKL. V lost 3 bases and J lost 8; bases outside the gene matches: 11. CDR3 length: 15 residues. CDR3 sequence (DNA): TGCGCCAGCAGCCAGGGGGGGACAGGCTATTACGGCTACACCTTC. Encoded protein: CASSQGGTGYYGYTF.

There are many counts of this clonotype. J is TRBJ2-1 and V is TRBV12-3 or TRBV12-4, with 11 bases aligning to TRBD1. V shed 3 bases and J 10 bases; nucleotides not matched to a gene: 8. The CDR3 is 15 amino acids. The CDR3 protein is CASSLGTGGPGEQFF. CDR3 DNA sequence: TGTGCCAGCAGTTTGGGGACAGGGGGTCCGGGGGAGCAGTTCTTC.

This chain links TRBV5-5 with TRBJ2-4, with TRBD2 as a possible D gene (6 bases). V shed 0 bases and J shed 6 bases, with 10 bases lying between them. The CDR3 has 14 residues. CDR1 is SGHKS, CDR2 YYEKEE, per germline (reference sequence). The CDR3 coding sequence is TGTGCCAGCAGCTTGGATCTAGCGCGAAACATTCAGTACTTC. Translation gives CASSLDLARNIQYF.

This clonotype was detected a few times. This chain uses TRBV6-1 with TRBJ2-1; TRBD2 matches at 11 bases. The germline V gene has CDR1 MNHNS and CDR2 SASEGT. The CDR3 runs 17 residues. The trim removed 6 bases at V and 2 bases at J, leaving 9 bases unmatched. Here the CDR3 DNA reads TGTGCCAGCAGGAGGGCTAGCGGGAGGTACACCTACAATGAGCAGTTCTTC. Encoded protein: CASRRASGRYTYNEQFF.

This chain connects TRBV25-1 to TRBJ2-3; D call uncertain. Trimming removed 2 bases from V and 0 bases from J, with 9 bases in between. This CDR3 has 15 amino acids. CDR1 is MGHDK and CDR2 is SYGVNS in the germline V gene. The CDR3 reads CASSEGPGSTDTQYF. The CDR3 DNA sequence: TGTGCCAGCAGTGAAGGTCCCGGGAGCACAGATACGCAGTATTTT. The full variable domain, with the rest looked up from reference TRBV25-1 and TRBJ2-3, is EADIYQTPRYLVIGTGKKITLECSQTMGHDKMYWYQQDPGMELHLIHYSYGVNSTEKGDLSSESTVSRIRTEHFPLTLESARPSHTSQYLCASSEGPGSTDTQYFGPGTRLTVL.

This clonotype has just a few counts. This chain links TRBV20-1 with TRBJ2-1, with 7 positions matching TRBD2. Trimming cost V 4 bases and J 8 bases; bases outside gene matches: 11. Germline V CDR1 and CDR2: DFQATT, SNEGSKA (reference sequence). This CDR3 is built from 14 residues. CDR3: CSAILAVLVDEQFF. The DNA of the CDR3 is TGCAGTGCTATTCTAGCGGTTCTGGTGGATGAGCAGTTCTTC.

The sample holds many counts of this clonotype. The rearrangement uses TRBV20-1 and TRBJ1-4, with TRBD1 matching over 12 bases. This CDR3 has 15 residues. Germline lookup yields CDR1 DFQATT and CDR2 SNEGSKA (reference sequence). With V trimmed by 0 bases and J by 8 bases, 4 bases remained unmatched. Written as DNA, the CDR3 is TGCAGTGCTAGAGATCTTGGGACAGGGGGCGAAAAACTGTTTTTT. Encoded protein: CSARDLGTGGEKLFF.

A note on this clonotype: This may arise from a read error, as a much more abundant clone is one base away. The V call is TRBV28, the J call TRBJ2-2; 9 bases map to TRBD1. Germline CDR1 reads MDHEN; CDR2 reads SYDVKM. The CDR3 covers 16 residues. V lost 5 bases to trimming and J lost 4 bases; unmatched junction nucleotides: 8. The CDR3 is CASSVQGQGGTGELFF. In DNA form, the CDR3 reads TGTGCCAGCAGTGTACAGGGACAGGGCGGCACCGGGGAGCTGTTTTTT.

This clonotype was observed a few times. This rearrangement joins TRBV27 to TRBJ2-7, with D possibly matching TRBD2 (6 bases). V lost 0 bases and J 1 base, leaving 13 bases between the germline ends. Per germline, CDR1 MNHEY and CDR2 SMNVEV (reference sequence). The CDR3 is made up of 16 amino acids. CDR3 sequence (DNA): TGTGCCAGCAGTTTATCCGAGGTAGCGGCTTCCTACGAGCAGTACTTC. This translates into CASSLSEVAASYEQYF.

The chain joins TRBV20-1 to TRBJ1-5; D not certain. V lost 6 bases, J lost 3 bases, and 12 bases lay in between. Germline CDR1 reads DFQATT; CDR2 reads SNEGSKA (reference sequence). The CDR3 has 13 amino acids. DNA for the CDR3: TGCAGTGCCCCCCGGAGGCCCAATCAGCCCCAGCATTTT. It encodes CSAPRRPNQPQHF.

This clonotype has only a few counts. The V call is TRBV20-1, the J call TRBJ2-7, with 10 bases fitting TRBD1. Germline-derived CDR1 and CDR2 are DFQATT and SNEGSKA (reference sequence). V trimming: 5 bases; J trimming: 2 bases; junction bases outside the gene matches: 9. The CDR3 has 15 residues. Here the CDR3 DNA reads TGCAGTGCTGTCCACCGGGACAGGGGAACCTACGAGCAGTACTTC. This gives the protein CSAVHRDRGTYEQYF.

Many counts were recorded for this clonotype. The V call is TRBV3-1, the J call TRBJ1-1; D possibly corresponds to TRBD1 (5 bases). CDR3 length: 12 amino acids. The germline V gene has CDR1 LGHDT and CDR2 YNNKEL (reference sequence). With 3 bases removed from V and 8 bases from J, the gap between germline ends came to 10 bases. The CDR3 bases are TGTGCCAGCAGCCAGAGGGACGGCGAAGCTTTCTTT. This gives the protein CASSQRDGEAFF.

This clonotype was picked up many times. The chain combines TRBV20-1 with TRBJ2-1, with TRBD2 matching 12 bases. The CDR3 consists of 14 residues. Per germline, CDR1 DFQATT and CDR2 SNEGSKA (reference sequence). After removal of 5 bases from V and 7 bases from J, the junction contained 6 bases not matched to a gene. CDR3 DNA: TGCAGTGCTCTACTAGCGGGAGGATGGAATGAGCAGTTCTTC. Protein product: CSALLAGGWNEQFF.